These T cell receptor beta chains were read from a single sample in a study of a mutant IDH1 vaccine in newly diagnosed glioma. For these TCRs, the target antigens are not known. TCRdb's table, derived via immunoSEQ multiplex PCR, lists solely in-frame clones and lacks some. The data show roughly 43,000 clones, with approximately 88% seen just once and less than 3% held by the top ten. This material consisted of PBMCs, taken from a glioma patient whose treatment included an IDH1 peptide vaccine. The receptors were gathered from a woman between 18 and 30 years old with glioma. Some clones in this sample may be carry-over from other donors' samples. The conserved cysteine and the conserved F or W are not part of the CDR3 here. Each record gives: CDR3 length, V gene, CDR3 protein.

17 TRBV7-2 ASSPGAGGTSGGGETQY
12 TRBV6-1 ASSPRTGGYEQY
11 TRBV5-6 ASSLASTAEAF
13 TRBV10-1 ASSESGSPLLEQY
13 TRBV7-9 ASSLGDRGDQTQY
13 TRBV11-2 ASSFRTGEAETQY
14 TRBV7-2 ASSPPPGPPRYEQY
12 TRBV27 ASSRGGAGQPQH
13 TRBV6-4 ASSDSRGGTDTQY
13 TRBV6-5 ASSYLGTSTDTQY
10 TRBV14 ASSQGSSEQF
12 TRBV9 ASSVEGLNTEAF
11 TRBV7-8 ASTGRAGNTIY
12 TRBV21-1 ASSRQGEDTEAF
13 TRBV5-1 ASSGQGQANEKLF
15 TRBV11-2 ASSRLLGIPPVGEQF
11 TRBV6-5 ASSDYSGSAQY
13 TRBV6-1 ASSEGGRREFVQY
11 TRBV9 ASATGDGNTIY
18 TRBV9 ASSVKASATSNRVDYGYT